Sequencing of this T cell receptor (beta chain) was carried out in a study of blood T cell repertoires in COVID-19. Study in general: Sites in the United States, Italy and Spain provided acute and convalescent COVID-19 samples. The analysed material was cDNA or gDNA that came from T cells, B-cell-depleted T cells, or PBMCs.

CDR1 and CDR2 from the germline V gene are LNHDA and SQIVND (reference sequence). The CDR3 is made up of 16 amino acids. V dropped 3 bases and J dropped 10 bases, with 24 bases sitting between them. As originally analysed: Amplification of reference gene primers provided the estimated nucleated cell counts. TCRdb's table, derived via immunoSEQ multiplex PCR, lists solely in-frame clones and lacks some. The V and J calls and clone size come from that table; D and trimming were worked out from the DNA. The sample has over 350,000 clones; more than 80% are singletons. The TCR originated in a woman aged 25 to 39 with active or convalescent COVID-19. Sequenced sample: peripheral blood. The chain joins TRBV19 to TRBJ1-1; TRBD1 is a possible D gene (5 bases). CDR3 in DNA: TGTGCCAGTAGTATCCGTTCAGGGCCCTTTCAGGTAGGAGCTTTCTTT. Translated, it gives CASSIRSGPFQVGAFF.